A single sample gave rise to the 4 T cell receptor beta chains below, sequenced in a study of cytomegalovirus exposure and HLA in healthy donors. Sequencing was performed with immunoSEQ multiplex PCR; in TCRdb, only in-frame clones are kept and a portion is missing. Of some 87,000 clones listed, roughly 96% are singletons. The sample was PBMCs. All receptors come from a woman aged 18-29 years in good health and CMV-seronegative.

This chain uses TRBV6-6 with TRBJ2-5; 7 bases map to TRBD2. CDR1 is MNHNY, CDR2 SVGAGI, per germline (reference sequence). The CDR3 contains 16 residues. Trimming removed 5 bases from V and 4 bases from J; junction bases left unmatched: 13. This chain's CDR3 is CASSRLAVRGTETQYF. CDR3 DNA: TGTGCCAGCAGTCGGCTAGCGGTACGAGGAACAGAGACCCAGTACTTC.

The chain is built from TRBV11-3 and TRBJ2-1; 8 bases fit TRBD2. The CDR3 is made up of 17 amino acids. The V segment lost 0 bases and the J segment 7 bases; nucleotides outside the gene matches: 11. Germline V gene data show CDR1 as SGHNT and CDR2 as YENEEA. The chain's CDR3 is CASSLDGTGGLSNEQFF. CDR3 sequence (DNA): TGTGCCAGCAGCTTAGATGGGACGGGAGGGTTGTCGAATGAGCAGTTCTTC.

In nucleotides, the CDR3 is TGTGCCAGCAGTTCTAACTACAATGAGCAGTTCTTC. Translation gives CASSSNYNEQFF. The J gene is TRBJ2-1, the V gene TRBV28; D is undetermined. Germline V gives CDR1 MDHEN, CDR2 SYDVKM. CDR3 length: 12 amino acids. Trimming removed 4 bases from V and 3 bases from J, with 4 bases in between.

The chain employs TRBV14 and TRBJ2-5, with 9 positions matching TRBD1. Germline values: CDR1 SGHDN, CDR2 FVKESK. The CDR3 runs to 14 residues. V lost 5 bases and J lost 5; bases outside the gene matches: 6. As DNA, the CDR3 is TGTGCCAGCAGCAAACAGGGGGCGTTGGAGACCCAGTACTTC. Encoded protein: CASSKQGALETQYF.